This T cell receptor beta chain appears in the sequencing data of a study of blood T cell repertoires in COVID-19. In the study overall: The United States, Italy and Spain provided the acute and convalescent COVID-19 samples. PBMCs, B-cell-depleted T cells, or T cells were the source of the cDNA or gDNA that made up the material.

TCRdb's table, derived via immunoSEQ multiplex PCR, lists solely in-frame clones and lacks some. This table has approximately 170,000 clones, about 85% appearing once. CDR1 SEHNR and CDR2 FQNEAQ come from the germline V gene (reference sequence). Trimming removed 0 bases at V and 9 bases at J, with 15 bases between. The CDR3 length is 16 residues. The sample comprised PBMCs or T cells enriched from blood (not recorded which). The TCR sequence derives from a woman between 50 and 59 years old who had recovered from COVID-19. V gene TRBV7-9 combines with J gene TRBJ1-6, with a possible D match to TRBD1 (6 bases). CDR3 sequence: CASSLAQGTKGSPLHF. The CDR3 coding sequence is TGTGCCAGCAGCTTAGCCCAGGGGACGAAGGGTTCACCCCTCCACTTT.